The sequence of this T cell receptor (beta chain) was determined in a study of shared clonotypes between healthy human individuals (dated by TCRdb to about 2020). With regard to the full study: Three men and a couple of women, aged 18 to 49 years, made up the cohort. Per donor, leukapheresis produced somewhere between about 0.94 and 9.5 billion PBMCs. Libraries were prepared and TCR repertoires were sequenced by different laboratories using diverse techniques, in order to increase sequencing depth and limit assay-specific biases. To estimate repertoire size and how much clonotypes are shared between individuals, the study performed deep sequencing of blood TCR repertoires from about 5 healthy adults. For each donor, CD4 naive and CD4 memory were each run on three plates, CD8 naive on two plates, and CD8 memory on one plate. General conclusions and limits of the study: Sampling was restricted to blood, and TCR repertoires in tissues likely differ from the TCR repertoires found in blood. Pairwise subsampling indicated that sequencing depth was expected to affect the degree of clonotype sharing among donors. Because the study included a small number of donors, the genetic and exposure-history diversity represented was limited. Estimated clonotype richness was generally larger for naive than for memory subsets. Across a few donors, approximately 5% of naive CD4, roughly 3.5% of naive CD8, about 2.3% of memory CD4, and about 0.4% of memory CD8 clonotypes were shared. Clonotypes shared by all four sorted-subset donors showed higher generation probabilities than non-shared clonotypes. Rarefaction of sorted-subset datasets indicated incomplete sequencing despite the large sequencing depth.

The donors were healthy, HIV-negative adults with no recently reported acute infections or vaccinations. Every donor was a Caucasian adult living in Nashville, Tennessee, USA. CD4+ T cells were enriched by magnetic negative selection, after which naive cells were positively selected on CD45RA and the negative fraction was taken as the memory subset. Blood was obtained by leukapheresis, after which PBMCs were separated by Ficoll-Histopaque density gradient centrifugation and cryopreserved in liquid nitrogen vapor phase. Analytical flow cytometry was used to check the purity and quantity of every magnetically sorted T cell population. Genomic DNA was isolated from every sorted fraction and measured by UV absorbance on a Nanodrop 2000c. In the germline V gene, CDR1 corresponds to SGHVS and CDR2 to FNYEAQ. V sheds 1 base and J sheds 5 bases, leaving 15 bases between their ends. Taken from cysteine to phenylalanine, the CDR3 has 15 residues. The entry retains the CDR3 DNA only, 45 bases that are in frame from base 1.

Comment on this clone: Its antigen remains unidentified. The input lacks base qualities; no much larger clone sits a single base away.

Using the deep immunoSEQ assay, multiplex PCR amplified TCR CDR3 regions from genomic DNA. For each cell subset, the extracted genomic DNA was distributed evenly across all wells of several immunoSEQ 96-well plates, and each plate served as one replicate. For sorted subsets, 200 to 250 ng of genomic DNA, equivalent to 25,000 to 35,000 T cell genomes, went into each replicate PCR. The purified libraries were quantified using a Qubit 3.0 fluorometer, sized with a Bioanalyzer 2100, and then quantified again using the KAPA Library Quantification kit. Every immunoSEQ 96-well plate was sequenced on a separate single-read 150-cycle Illumina NextSeq 550 flow cell. From the authors' description of their analysis: The immunoSEQ output contained only junctional sequences without quality scores, so filtering could not match that applied to full-length reads. Sequences were annotated with PyIR, a Python wrapper for IgBLAST v1.9, and V/J genes and CDR3 were assigned using IMGT germline references. Reads were removed for weak V/J assignments (E-value above 1e-6), missing CDR3, stop codons, out-of-frame junctions, or ambiguous translated residues. A V3J clonotype was defined by an identical inferred V gene, J gene, and CDR3 amino acid sequence. The percentage overlap between two repertoires was calculated by dividing the number of shared unique clonotypes by the size of the smaller repertoire. Richness of each repertoire was evaluated using RTK rarefaction, the Chao1 estimator, and Recon v2.1 estimates of unobserved clonotypes. Generation probabilities for all TCRbeta clonotypes obtained by the gDNA method from a handful of donors were computed using OLGA. TCRdb took over this immuneACCESS table, retaining in-frame rearrangements with V and J assigned. Such tables are incomplete; in checked studies, under half of the missing clones stem from an unresolved V gene, and the remainder is unexplained. V, J and clone size were drawn from that table, and D and trimming were deduced from the DNA. The sample table holds approximately 1,500,000 clones, of which 95% to 99% were seen once. Roughly 0.45% of the sample rests with the top ten.

The material sequenced was naive CD4+ T cells sorted from blood. The label giving this sample's cell subset or site can be read as: CD45RA+ positively selected. This TCR was sampled from a man aged 30-40 years in good health. The chain is assembled from TRBV7-6 and TRBJ2-7; possibly the D gene is TRBD2, per 5 matching bases. The DNA is as follows: TGTGCCAGCAGCTTAGTTCCGGACTCCTCTAACGAGCAGTACTTC. This is translated as CASSLVPDSSNEQYF.